Below, one TCR beta chain is given with its context. The antigen remains unidentified. The data derive from a study of cytomegalovirus exposure and HLA in healthy donors. About the research overall: The roughly 110 validation repertoires used the same platform as the 650 to 850 first-cohort repertoires (as reported by a later analysis). Study-wide findings and caveats: Investigators reported 150 to 200 TCR beta chains as tied to cytomegalovirus. In vitro experiments confirmed that a few CMV-associated chains were specific for CMV antigens.

Germline lookup yields CDR1 MNHEY and CDR2 SMNVEV (reference sequence). This CDR3 is built from 14 residues. V lost 2 bases to trimming and J lost 3 bases, with 8 bases between them. Clones were read by immunoSEQ multiplex PCR, and TCRdb kept only the in-frame ones, dropping some. The table records some 240,000 clones, roughly 86% of them present only once. The source of this sequence is a woman between 25 and 40 years old in good health and CMV-seropositive. This chain links TRBV27 with TRBJ1-5, with D perhaps TRBD1 (5 bases). Sequenced input: PBMCs. CDR3 protein: CASSLGGDNQPQHF. The CDR3 DNA reads as TGTGCCAGCAGTTTAGGAGGGGACAATCAGCCCCAGCATTTT.